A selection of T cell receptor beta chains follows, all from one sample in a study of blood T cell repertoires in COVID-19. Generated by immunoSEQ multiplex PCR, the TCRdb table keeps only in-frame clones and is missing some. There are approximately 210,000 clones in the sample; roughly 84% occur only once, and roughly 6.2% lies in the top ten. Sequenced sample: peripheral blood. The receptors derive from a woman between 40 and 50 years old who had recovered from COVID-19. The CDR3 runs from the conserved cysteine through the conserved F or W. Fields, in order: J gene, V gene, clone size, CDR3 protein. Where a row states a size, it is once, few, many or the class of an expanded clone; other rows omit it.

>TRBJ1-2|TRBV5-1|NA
CASSSNSGATYGYTF
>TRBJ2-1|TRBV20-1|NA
CSASRRPTSADEQFF
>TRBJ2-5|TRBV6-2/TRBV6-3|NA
CASSTRTSGNQETQYF
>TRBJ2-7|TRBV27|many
CATSRGQVVRDEQYF
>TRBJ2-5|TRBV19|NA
CASSRTSASQETQYF
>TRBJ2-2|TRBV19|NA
CASSIGTGMDGELFF
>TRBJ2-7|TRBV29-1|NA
CSAWDWDEQYF
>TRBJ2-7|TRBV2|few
CASSAPSGSYEQYF
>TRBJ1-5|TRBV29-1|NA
CSVTSGLGQPQHF
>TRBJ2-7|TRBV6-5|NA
CASSNTVGEQYF
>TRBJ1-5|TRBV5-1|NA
CASSPSGTGGEPQHF
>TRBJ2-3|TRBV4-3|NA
CASSQDLVSGRAADTQYF
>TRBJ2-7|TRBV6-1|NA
CASRPAGSSNEQYF
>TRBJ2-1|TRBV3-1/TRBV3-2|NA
CASSQGLASSYNEQFF
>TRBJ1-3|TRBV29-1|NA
CSVARDTAGNTIYF
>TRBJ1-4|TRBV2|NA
CASSLRQGRDNEKLFF
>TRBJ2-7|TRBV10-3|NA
CAISLQEDEQYF
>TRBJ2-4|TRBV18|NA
CASSQKNSGLAKNIQYF
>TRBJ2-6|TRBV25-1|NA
CASSEVTAPGANVLTF
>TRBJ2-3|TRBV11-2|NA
CASSLTSGSGPDTQYF
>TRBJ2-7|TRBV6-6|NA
CASRAGGDEQYF
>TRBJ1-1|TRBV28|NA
CASSLAGQSEENTEAFF
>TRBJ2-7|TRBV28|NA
CASSLGGPGLALQYF
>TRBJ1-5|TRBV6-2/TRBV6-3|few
CASSYSGGRSNQPQHF
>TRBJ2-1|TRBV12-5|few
CASGLWAGAQFF
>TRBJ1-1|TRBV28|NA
CASKLGARRGAEAFF
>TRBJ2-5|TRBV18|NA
CASSLPRVRAYQETQYF
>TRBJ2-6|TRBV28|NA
CASSLFGTGYSGANVLTF
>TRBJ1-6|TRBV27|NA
CASSSQGYMSYNSPLHF
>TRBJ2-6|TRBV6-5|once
CASSLERAGANVLTF
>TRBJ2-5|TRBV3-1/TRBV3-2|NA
CASSQGPHQETQYF
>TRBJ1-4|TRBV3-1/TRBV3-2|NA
CASSQEGRGHEKLFF
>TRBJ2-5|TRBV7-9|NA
CASSQGLAVQETQYF
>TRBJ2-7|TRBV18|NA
CASSGTSGSVTYEQYF
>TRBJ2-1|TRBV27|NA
CASSHPGIAGGANNEQFF
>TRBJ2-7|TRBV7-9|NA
CASSLAGTSGGYEQYF
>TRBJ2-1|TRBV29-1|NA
CSVGQGLGEQFF
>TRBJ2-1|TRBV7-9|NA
CASRGGPNNEQFF
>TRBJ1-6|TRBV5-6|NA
CASSLQSYNSPLHF
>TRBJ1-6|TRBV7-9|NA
CASSSYGQGVSPLHF
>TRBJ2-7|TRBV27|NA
CASRTSGGSYEQYF
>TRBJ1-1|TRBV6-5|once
CASRVYRETTEAFF
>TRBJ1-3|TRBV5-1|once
CASSPTGNPGNTIYF
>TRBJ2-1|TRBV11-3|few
CASSSGSSNEQFF
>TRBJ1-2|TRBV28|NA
CASSFPEEDRGDGYTF
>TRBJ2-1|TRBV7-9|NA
CASSLTSGLYNEQFF
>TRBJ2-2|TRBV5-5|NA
CASRPGVWTGELFF
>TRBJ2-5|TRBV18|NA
CASSRSQGFQETQYF
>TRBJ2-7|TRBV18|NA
CASSWARGAEEQYF
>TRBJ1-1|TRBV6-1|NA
CASSDRDTEAFF
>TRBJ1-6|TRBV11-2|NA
CASSLGVGQGSSPLHF
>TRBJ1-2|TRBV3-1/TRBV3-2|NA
CASSHRGSGYTF
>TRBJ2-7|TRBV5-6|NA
CASSSGLAGPYEQYF